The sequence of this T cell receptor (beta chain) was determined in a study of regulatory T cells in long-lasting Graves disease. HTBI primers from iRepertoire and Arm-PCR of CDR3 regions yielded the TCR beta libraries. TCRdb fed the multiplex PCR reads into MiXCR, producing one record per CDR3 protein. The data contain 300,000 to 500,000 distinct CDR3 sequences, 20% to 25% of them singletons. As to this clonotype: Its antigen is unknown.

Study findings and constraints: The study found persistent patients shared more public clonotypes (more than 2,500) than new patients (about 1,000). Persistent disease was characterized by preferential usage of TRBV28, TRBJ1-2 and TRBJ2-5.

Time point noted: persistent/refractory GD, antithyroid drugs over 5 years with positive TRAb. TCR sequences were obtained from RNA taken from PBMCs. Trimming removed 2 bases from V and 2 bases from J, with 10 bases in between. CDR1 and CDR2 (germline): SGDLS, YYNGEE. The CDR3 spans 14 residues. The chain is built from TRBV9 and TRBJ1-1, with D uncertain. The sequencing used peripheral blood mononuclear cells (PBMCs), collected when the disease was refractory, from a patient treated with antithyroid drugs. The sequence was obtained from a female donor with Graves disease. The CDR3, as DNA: TGTGCCAGCAGCGTTTCGGGTGTAAACACTGAAGCTTTCTTT. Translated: CASSVSGVNTEAFF.